This TCR beta chain was captured by sequencing in a study of glioma-infiltrating T cells after dendritic cell vaccination. From germline, CDR1 is MNHNS and CDR2 SASEGT. The CDR3 sequence is 14 residues long. Trimming pared 4 bases from V and 2 bases from J, leaving 11 bases between. Regarding time point: after dendritic cell vaccination, including at tumor progression/relapse. This clone was observed once. TCRdb's table, derived via immunoSEQ multiplex PCR, lists solely in-frame clones and lacks some. The sample records around 90,000 clones, approximately 75% being singletons. The source of this sequence is a human donor with glioblastoma. This chain links TRBV6-1 with TRBJ1-2, with a tentative D call TRBD1 (5 bases). Specimen: blood, collected after dendritic cell vaccination. For the CDR3, the DNA is TGTGCCAGCAGTGTCGGGGGTACAAACTATGGCTACACCTTC. This sequence encodes CASSVGGTNYGYTF.